A single T cell receptor (beta chain) is shown here with its context. The V gene's germline CDR1 is MNHEY and CDR2 SVGAGI. The CDR3 has 15 residues. J gave up 6 bases and V 7 bases, and 12 bases lay outside the gene matches. This record belongs to a study of blood T cell repertoires in COVID-19. Sequenced by immunoSEQ multiplex PCR; TCRdb stores in-frame clones only, minus some. The sample contains under 200,000 clones, less than 90% of which appear only once. Sequencing was done on a sample of peripheral blood. The clonotype originates from a man aged 18 to 29 with active or convalescent COVID-19. The gene calls are TRBV6-5 and TRBJ1-3, with 7 bases that match TRBD1. CDR3 nucleotide sequence: TGTGCCAGCAATCCGACAGGGACTCGCGCAAACACCATATATTTT. Translated, it gives CASNPTGTRANTIYF.